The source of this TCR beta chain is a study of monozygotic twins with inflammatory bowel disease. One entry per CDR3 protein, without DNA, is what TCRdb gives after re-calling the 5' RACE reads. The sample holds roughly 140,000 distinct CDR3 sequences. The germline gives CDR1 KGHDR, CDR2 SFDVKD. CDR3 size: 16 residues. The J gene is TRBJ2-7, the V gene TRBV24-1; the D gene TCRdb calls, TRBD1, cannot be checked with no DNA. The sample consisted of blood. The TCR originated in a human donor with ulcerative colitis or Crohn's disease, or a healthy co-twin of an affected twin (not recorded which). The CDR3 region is CATSDSTGTWGYEQYF.